This entry lists 6 T cell receptor beta chains sequenced from one sample in a study of blood T cell repertoires in COVID-19. TCRdb's copy holds only in-frame clones and misses some; the assay was immunoSEQ multiplex PCR. Of roughly 110,000 clones in the sample, 70% to 80% are singletons; the top ten hold 6% to 6.5%. The sample comprised peripheral blood. These receptors were taken from a man of 80 years or more with COVID-19, enrolled during active disease.

This clone occurred once. This sequence joins TRBV27 and TRBJ2-3; D possibly corresponds to TRBD1 (5 bases). The CDR3 sequence is 15 residues long. The germline V and J ends were trimmed by 4 bases and 1 base, with 12 bases remaining between them. Germline CDR1 is MNHEY and CDR2 is SMNVEV (reference sequence). The CDR3 DNA follows: TGTGCCAGCAGTTCCTGGTTAGGGGGCACAGATACGCAGTATTTT. Translation gives CASSSWLGGTDTQYF.

The J gene is TRBJ2-7, the V gene TRBV14, with TRBD1 matching over 7 bases. CDR3 size: 14 residues. V dropped 5 bases and J dropped 6; count of bases not matched to a gene: 10. CDR1 SGHDN and CDR2 FVKESK come from the germline V gene. CDR3 in amino acids: CASSSDRVGGEQYF. The CDR3 region has the DNA TGTGCCAGCAGCTCCGACAGGGTAGGGGGCGAGCAGTACTTC. Full variable domain (outside the CDR3, taken from reference TRBV14 and TRBJ2-7): EAGVTQFPSHSVIEKGQTVTLRCDPISGHDNLYWYRRVMGKEIKFLLHFVKESKQDESGMPNNRFLAERTGGTYSTLKVQPAELEDSGVYFCASSSDRVGGEQYFGPGTRLTVT.

This clone was observed a single time. Other DNA sequences of this sample code for an identical CDR3. The chain employs TRBV28 and TRBJ1-3, with D tentatively TRBD1 (5 bases). CDR3 length: 14 amino acids. V lost 4 bases and J 0 bases, leaving 7 bases between the germline ends. The germline V gene has CDR1 MDHEN and CDR2 SYDVKM. The CDR3 sequence is CASSSTGSGNTIYF. The CDR3 region has the DNA TGTGCCAGCAGTTCTACAGGCTCTGGAAACACCATATATTTT.

The rearrangement joins TRBV12-3 or TRBV12-4 to TRBJ1-5; D gene unclear. The CDR3 totals 13 residues. Deletions cut 2 bases from V and 1 base from J, with 3 bases between. CDR3 sequence: CASSLQSNQPQHF. Here the CDR3 DNA reads TGTGCCAGCAGTTTACAAAGCAATCAGCCCCAGCATTTT.

V gene TRBV10-1 combines with J gene TRBJ1-6, with 10 bases lining up with TRBD1. Germline assignment: CDR1 WNHNN and CDR2 SYGVQD (reference sequence). This CDR3 is built from 14 residues. The J segment lost 7 bases and the V segment lost 6 bases, leaving 3 bases of the junction unmatched. The CDR3, as DNA: TGCGCCAGCAGCCGGGACAGGGGAAATTCACCCCTCCACTTT. This sequence encodes CASSRDRGNSPLHF.

The CDR3 here is CAWSGSGPDTQYF. The CDR3 nucleotides are TGTGCCTGGAGCGGGAGTGGGCCAGATACGCAGTATTTT. The genes are TRBV30 and TRBJ2-3; maybe TRBD2 (6 bases). Germline CDR1 and CDR2: GTSNPN and SVGIG (reference sequence). The CDR3 totals 13 residues. Trimming left V 3 bases short and J 4 bases short, with 11 bases between.